Shown below are 28 T cell receptor beta chains from a single sample sequenced in a study of Ad26.COV2.S vaccination and SARS-CoV-2 variants. Sequencing used immunoSEQ multiplex PCR; TCRdb keeps in-frame clones, though not all of them. Of 350,000 to 450,000 clones listed, about 83% are singletons. Treatment meaning: 15 to 20 received Ad26.COV2.S at low or high dose, single or two shots; about 5 received placebo; per-sample allocation not given. Day 63 after the first vaccine or placebo injection was the time point for sampling. The sequenced sample was peripheral blood, obtained in a trial of Ad26.COV2.S vaccine versus placebo. Every receptor here comes from a person aged 18-60 years who received the Ad26.COV2.S COVID-19 vaccine or a placebo.

V gene TRBV2 combines with J gene TRBJ2-2; 8 nucleotides match TRBD1. The germline V gene encodes CDR1 SNHLY and CDR2 FYNNEI. This CDR3 is built from 14 residues. After removal of 10 bases from V and 5 bases from J, the junction contained 9 bases not matched to a gene. The CDR3, as DNA: TGTGCCACCCGACAGGGGATAGAGACCGGGGAGCTGTTTTTT. Its translation: CATRQGIETGELFF.

The chain uses TRBV5-4 and TRBJ2-3; tentatively, D is TRBD2 (5 bases). Trimming stripped 1 base from V and 3 bases from J, with 12 bases between. This CDR3 has 15 residues. Germline-derived CDR1 and CDR2 are SGHNT and YYREEE (reference sequence). The DNA of the CDR3 is TGTGCCAGCAGCTTGATAGAGCGGCGAACAGATACGCAGTATTTT. It translates to CASSLIERRTDTQYF.

A note on this clone: The conserved phenylalanine or tryptophan normally closing the CDR3 is absent here, so this likely arose from a read error. The DNA is left out, because the CDR3 cannot be placed on it with certainty; the CDR3 is given as TCRdb lists it. The CDR3 protein is CASIIGWGSL. The genes are TRBV7-9 and TRBJ2-7. The CDR3 has 10 amino acids, counting both end residues. Germline CDR1 reads SEHNR; CDR2 reads FQNEAQ (reference sequence).

The gene calls are TRBV14 and TRBJ1-1; maybe TRBD1 (6 bases). CDR1 is SGHDN and CDR2 is FVKESK in the germline V gene. Between the trimmed V and J ends, which lost 1 base and 11 bases, there was a span of 29 bases. There are 18 residues in the CDR3. CDR3 sequence (DNA): TGTGCCAGCAGCCAAGTGGGTTTCATAGAGTCATCCGGGACAAGGGCTTTCTTT. Protein product: CASSQVGFIESSGTRAFF.

For the CDR3, the DNA is TGTGCCAGCAGCCAAGAAGGGGGGAACACTGAAGCTTTCTTT. This sequence encodes CASSQEGGNTEAFF. The chain links TRBV3-1 (or the pseudogene TRBV3-2) to TRBJ1-1, with TRBD1 as a possible D gene (6 bases). Germline V gene lookup returns CDR1 LGHDT and CDR2 YNNKEL (reference sequence). V lost 0 bases to trimming and J lost 1 base, with 6 bases between them. The CDR3 totals 14 residues.

A single count supports this clone. This rearrangement joins TRBV5-4 to TRBJ1-1; D ambiguous. This CDR3 spans 13 amino acids. V lost 3 bases to trimming and J lost 3 bases, with 9 bases between them. Germline-derived CDR1 and CDR2 are SGHNT and YYREEE (reference sequence). The CDR3 nucleotides are TGTGCCAGCAGCTCCCTCGGCGACACTGAAGCTTTCTTT. Its translation is CASSSLGDTEAFF.

V gene TRBV3-1 (or the pseudogene TRBV3-2) combines with J gene TRBJ1-3; D is unresolved. The germline V gene has CDR1 LGHDT and CDR2 YNNKEL (reference sequence). Trimming stripped 2 bases from V and 4 bases from J, with 6 bases between. This CDR3 is 13 amino acids long. Written as DNA, the CDR3 is TGTGCCAGCAGCCAATACACCGGAAACACCATATATTTT. Translation gives CASSQYTGNTIYF.

The chain joins TRBV19 to TRBJ1-1, with TRBD1 identical over 9 bases. The CDR3 sequence is 15 residues long. The trim removed 7 bases at V and 1 base at J, leaving 7 bases unmatched. Germline loops: CDR1 LNHDA, CDR2 SQIVND (reference sequence). The CDR3 region has the DNA TGTGCCAGTACCTTCCCGACAGGGGGGAACACTGAAGCTTTCTTT. Translated, it gives CASTFPTGGNTEAFF.

The rearrangement uses TRBV7-2 and TRBJ1-2, with 7 bases that match TRBD1. Germline values: CDR1 SGHTA, CDR2 FQGNSA. The ends lost 0 bases at V and 4 bases at J; junction bases unmatched: 5. This CDR3 region has 15 residues. CDR3 sequence: CASSLAGQISYGYTF. The CDR3 DNA reads as TGTGCCAGCAGCTTAGCGGGACAGATCTCCTATGGCTACACCTTC.

The rearrangement links TRBV7-8 to TRBJ2-1, with no clear D. The CDR3 is 15 amino acids. Germline assignment: CDR1 SGHVS and CDR2 FQNEAQ. The germline V and J ends were trimmed by 7 bases and 9 bases, with 22 bases remaining between them. The CDR3, as DNA: TGTGCCAGCACCCTCGGGTCTGGGCTGGGCGGTGAGCAGTTCTTC. Protein: CASTLGSGLGGEQFF.

The chain joins TRBV27 to TRBJ1-1, with D tentatively TRBD1 (6 bases). The V and J ends lost 7 bases and 4 bases respectively, with 13 bases between them. The CDR3 loop spans 13 amino acids. Germline V gives CDR1 MNHEY, CDR2 SMNVEV (reference sequence). CDR3 nucleotide sequence: TGTGCCAGCAAAGAGGGGGAGGGCACTGAAGCTTTCTTT. It yields the protein CASKEGEGTEAFF.

The CDR3 spells CASSLVAGRETQYF. CDR3 nucleotides: TGCGCCAGCAGCTTGGTAGCAGGAAGGGAGACCCAGTACTTC. The genes are TRBV5-1 and TRBJ2-5, with D uncertain. Trimming removed 0 bases at V and 5 bases at J, with 11 bases between. Germline-derived CDR1 and CDR2 are SGHRS and YFSETQ. The CDR3 has 14 residues.

V is TRBV19 and J is TRBJ1-4; weak D call: TRBD1 (5 bases). The V gene lost 5 bases and the J gene lost 4 bases, with 14 bases spanning the gap. CDR1 and CDR2 (germline): LNHDA, SQIVND (reference sequence). CDR3 length: 15 amino acids. Written as DNA, the CDR3 is TGTGCCAGTAGTCCGAACCTGGGGCTTAATGAAAAACTGTTTTTT. Its protein is CASSPNLGLNEKLFF.

Turning to this clone: The sample contains more than one DNA sequence encoding this CDR3. The rearrangement links TRBV27 to TRBJ1-3, with D possibly matching TRBD1 (6 bases). The CDR3 extends over 14 amino acids. The germline V gene encodes CDR1 MNHEY and CDR2 SMNVEV (reference sequence). V was shortened by 5 bases and J by 1 base, with 9 bases between the two germline ends. This CDR3 is CASSPRGSGNTIYF. The DNA of the CDR3 is TGTGCCAGCAGTCCCAGGGGATCTGGAAACACCATATATTTT.

There are a few counts of this clone. The gene calls are TRBV18 and TRBJ1-1, with D uncertain. The germline V and J ends were trimmed by 0 bases and 0 bases, with 8 bases remaining between them. The CDR3 consists of 15 residues. The germline gives CDR1 KGHSH, CDR2 LQKENI. CDR3 DNA sequence: TGTGCCAGCTCACCACCGGCGGGGTTGAACACTGAAGCTTTCTTT. Its translation: CASSPPAGLNTEAFF.

The chain has TRBV6-5 and TRBJ1-2; 7 bases map to TRBD1. This CDR3 contains 14 residues. Per the germline V gene, CDR1 is MNHEY and CDR2 is SVGAGI. The trim removed 0 bases at V and 7 bases at J, leaving 5 bases unmatched. The CDR3 region has the DNA TGTGCCAGCAGTTACTCAGGGCAGGGGGGTGGCTACACCTTC. Protein product: CASSYSGQGGGYTF.

V and J are TRBV3-1 (or the pseudogene TRBV3-2) and TRBJ1-2; D possibly corresponds to TRBD1 (6 bases). Trimming cost V 1 base and J 5 bases, with 11 bases left between them. CDR3 length: 14 amino acids. Germline V lookup: CDR1 LGHDT, CDR2 YNNKEL (reference sequence). CDR3 DNA sequence: TGTGCCAGCAGCCAAGGCACAGGGTGGTATGGCTACACCTTC. Protein product: CASSQGTGWYGYTF.

V and J are TRBV11-2 and TRBJ1-2; 8 nucleotides line up with TRBD1. The length of the CDR3 is 15 residues. The germline V gene encodes CDR1 SGHAT and CDR2 FQNNGV. The V segment lost 4 bases and the J segment 4 bases; nucleotides outside the gene matches: 8. CDR3 DNA sequence: TGTGCCAGCAGCTCCCCCTGGGACAGGAGCTATGGCTACACCTTC. Its translation: CASSSPWDRSYGYTF. Filled out from reference TRBV11-2 and TRBJ1-2, the complete variable domain reads EAGVAQSPRYKIIEKRQSVAFWCNPISGHATLYWYQQILGQGPKLLIQFQNNGVVDDSQLPKDRFSAERLKGVDSTLKIQPAKLEDSAVYLCASSSPWDRSYGYTFGSGTRLTVV.

V gene TRBV6-6 combines with J gene TRBJ1-1, with D possibly being TRBD1 (6 bases). Germline CDR1 is MNHNY and CDR2 is SVGAGI (reference sequence). The length of the CDR3 is 12 residues. Trimming left V 4 bases short and J 9 bases short, with 12 bases between. CDR3 sequence reads: CASSFTGQKAFF. As DNA, the CDR3 is TGTGCCAGCAGTTTTACGGGACAAAAAGCTTTCTTT.

This clone was found a few times. The chain recombines TRBV6-2 or TRBV6-3 with TRBJ2-5; D is unclear. Germline CDR1 and CDR2: MNHEY and SVGEGT. This CDR3 has 11 amino acids. The germline V and J ends were trimmed by 2 bases and 5 bases, with 3 bases remaining between them. CDR3 residues: CASSYRETQYF. In DNA form, the CDR3 reads TGTGCCAGCAGTTACAGGGAGACCCAGTACTTC.

The chain recombines TRBV7-3 with TRBJ2-5; D ambiguous. Germline assignment: CDR1 SGHTA and CDR2 FQGTGA. With 4 bases removed from V and 5 bases from J, the gap between germline ends came to 11 bases. This CDR3 is 13 amino acids long. The CDR3: CASSSSSVETQYF. The CDR3 bases are TGTGCCAGCAGCTCTTCTAGTGTGGAGACCCAGTACTTC.

V usage is TRBV12-3 or TRBV12-4 and J usage is TRBJ2-1; possible D gene TRBD2, 5 bases. CDR3 size: 11 residues. V lost 6 bases to trimming and J lost 15 bases, with 15 bases between them. CDR3 sequence (DNA): TGTGCCAGCAGCTCCGGGAATCGGAGGTTCTTC. This gives the protein CASSSGNRRFF.

The chain couples TRBV27 to TRBJ2-7; no clear D. The ends were cut back, 2 bases at V and 5 bases at J, with 4 bases in the middle. The CDR3 totals 11 residues. Germline assignment: CDR1 MNHEY and CDR2 SMNVEV (reference sequence). The CDR3 bases are TGTGCCAGCAGTTTAGGTAACGAGCAGTACTTC. Amino acids: CASSLGNEQYF.

V usage is TRBV6-1 and J usage is TRBJ1-2, with D maybe TRBD1 (5 bases). CDR3 length: 14 residues. The germline V gene encodes CDR1 MNHNS and CDR2 SASEGT. V was clipped by 1 base and J by 0 bases, with 6 bases between them. The CDR3 loop reads CASSEGGANYGYTF. In DNA, the CDR3 is TGTGCCAGCAGTGAAGGGGGGGCTAACTATGGCTACACCTTC.

The J gene is TRBJ2-1, the V gene TRBV5-5; D may match TRBD1 or TRBD2 (6 bases each). The V end was cut by 0 bases, the J end by 4 bases, with 11 bases between. The CDR3 contains 15 residues. Germline V gives CDR1 SGHKS, CDR2 YYEKEE (reference sequence). The CDR3 protein is CASSLDGGRYNEQFF. The CDR3 region has the DNA TGTGCCAGCAGCTTGGATGGGGGGCGGTACAATGAGCAGTTCTTC.

This chain's CDR3 is CATRDGTRLAGVNEQFF. The CDR3 DNA is TGTGCCACCAGGGACGGCACCCGGCTGGCGGGAGTCAATGAGCAGTTCTTC. The chain combines TRBV24-1 with TRBJ2-1, with 7 bases matching TRBD2. V lost 7 bases and J lost 6; bases outside the gene matches: 17. Germline CDR1 and CDR2: KGHDR and SFDVKD. This CDR3 comprises 17 residues.

This clone was recorded a few times. CDR3 nucleotide sequence: TGTGCCAGCAGCAAGTGGCTAGCGGGGGGGCCAGCGCAGTATTTT. Translated: CASSKWLAGGPAQYF. The gene calls are TRBV6-2 or TRBV6-3 and TRBJ2-3; 12 bases line up with TRBD2. The CDR3 is 15 residues long. Germline V gene lookup returns CDR1 MNHEY and CDR2 SVGEGT. Trimming took 6 bases from V and 10 from J; bases not matched to a gene: 11.

The CDR3 here is CASSPWGTSGSTDTQYF. CDR3 DNA sequence: TGCGCCAGCAGCCCCTGGGGGACTAGCGGTAGCACAGATACGCAGTATTTT. The rearrangement uses TRBV4-1 and TRBJ2-3, with 11 bases lining up with TRBD2. The ends lost 4 bases at V and 0 bases at J; junction bases unmatched: 6. The CDR3 consists of 17 residues. Per germline, CDR1 MGHRA and CDR2 YSYEKL.